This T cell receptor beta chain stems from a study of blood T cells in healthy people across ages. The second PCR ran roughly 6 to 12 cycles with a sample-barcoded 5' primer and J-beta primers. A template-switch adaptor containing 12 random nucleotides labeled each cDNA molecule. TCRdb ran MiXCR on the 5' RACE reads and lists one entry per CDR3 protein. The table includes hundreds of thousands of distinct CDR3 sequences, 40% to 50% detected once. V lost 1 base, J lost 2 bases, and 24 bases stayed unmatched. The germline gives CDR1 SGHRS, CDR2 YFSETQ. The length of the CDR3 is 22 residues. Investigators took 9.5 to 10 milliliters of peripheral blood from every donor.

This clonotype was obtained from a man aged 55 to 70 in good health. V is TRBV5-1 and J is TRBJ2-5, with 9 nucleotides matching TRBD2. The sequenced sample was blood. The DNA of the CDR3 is TGCGCCAGCAGCTTGTTTAGGCTCGTTCGAACTAGCGGGTCGCTTGGACAAGAGACCCAGTACTTC. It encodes CASSLFRLVRTSGSLGQETQYF.